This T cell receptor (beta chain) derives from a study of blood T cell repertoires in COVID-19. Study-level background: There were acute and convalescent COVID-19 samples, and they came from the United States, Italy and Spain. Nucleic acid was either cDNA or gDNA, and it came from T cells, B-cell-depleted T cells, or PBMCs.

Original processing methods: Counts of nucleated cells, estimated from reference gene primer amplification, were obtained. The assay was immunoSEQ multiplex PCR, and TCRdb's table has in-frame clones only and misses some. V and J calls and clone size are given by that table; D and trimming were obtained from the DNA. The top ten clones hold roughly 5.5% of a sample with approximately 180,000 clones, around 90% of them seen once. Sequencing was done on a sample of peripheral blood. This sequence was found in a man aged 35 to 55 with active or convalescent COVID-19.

The CDR3 loop is CASRHYQETQYF. In DNA form, the CDR3 reads TGTGCCAGCCGACATTACCAAGAGACCCAGTACTTC. The chain couples TRBV14 to TRBJ2-5; the D is unclear. From germline, CDR1 is SGHDN and CDR2 FVKESK. This CDR3 spans 12 amino acids. Trimming took off 8 bases at V and 0 bases at J, with 7 bases between the two ends. The variable domain in full, with the rest retrieved from reference TRBV14 and TRBJ2-5, is EAGVTQFPSHSVIEKGQTVTLRCDPISGHDNLYWYRRVMGKEIKFLLHFVKESKQDESGMPNNRFLAERTGGTYSTLKVQPAELEDSGVYFCASRHYQETQYFGPGTRLLVL.